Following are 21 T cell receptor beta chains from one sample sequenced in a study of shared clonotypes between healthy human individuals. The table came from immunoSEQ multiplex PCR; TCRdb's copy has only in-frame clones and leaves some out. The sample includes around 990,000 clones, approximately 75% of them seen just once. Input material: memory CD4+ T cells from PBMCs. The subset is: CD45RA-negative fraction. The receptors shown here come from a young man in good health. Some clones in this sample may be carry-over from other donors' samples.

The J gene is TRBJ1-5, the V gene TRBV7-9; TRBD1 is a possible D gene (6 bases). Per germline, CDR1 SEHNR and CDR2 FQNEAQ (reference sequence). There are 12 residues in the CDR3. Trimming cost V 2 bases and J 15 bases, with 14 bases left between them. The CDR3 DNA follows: TGTGCCAGCAGCTTAAACAGGGCCCCGGTGCATTTT. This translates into CASSLNRAPVHF.

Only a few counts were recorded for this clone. The CDR3 DNA reads as TGTGCCAGCAGTTCACAGGGCAGGGACGGAAACACCATATATTTT. This codes for CASSSQGRDGNTIYF. This chain links TRBV27 with TRBJ1-3, with D maybe TRBD1 (6 bases). CDR1 is MNHEY, CDR2 SMNVEV, per germline (reference sequence). Trimming removed 4 bases at V and 4 bases at J, with 14 bases between. There are 15 residues in the CDR3.

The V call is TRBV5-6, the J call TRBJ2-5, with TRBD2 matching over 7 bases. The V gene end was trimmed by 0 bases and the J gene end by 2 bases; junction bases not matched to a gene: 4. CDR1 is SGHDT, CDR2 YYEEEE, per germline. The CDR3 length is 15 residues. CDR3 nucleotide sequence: TGTGCCAGCAGCTTGGTCAGGGAGGGACAAGAGACCCAGTACTTC. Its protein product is CASSLVREGQETQYF. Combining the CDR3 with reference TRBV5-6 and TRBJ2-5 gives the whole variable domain DAGVTQSPTHLIKTRGQQVTLRCSPKSGHDTVSWYQQALGQGPQFIFQYYEEEERQRGNFPDRFSGHQFPNYSSELNVNALLLGDSALYLCASSLVREGQETQYFGPGTRLLVL.

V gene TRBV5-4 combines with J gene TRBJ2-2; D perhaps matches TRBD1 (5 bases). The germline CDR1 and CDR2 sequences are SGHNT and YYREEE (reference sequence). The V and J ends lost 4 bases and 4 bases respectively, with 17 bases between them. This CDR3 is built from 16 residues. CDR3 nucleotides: TGTGCCAGCAGCGATAGCAGGGTGGGTTTCACCGGGGAGCTGTTTTTT. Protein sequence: CASSDSRVGFTGELFF.

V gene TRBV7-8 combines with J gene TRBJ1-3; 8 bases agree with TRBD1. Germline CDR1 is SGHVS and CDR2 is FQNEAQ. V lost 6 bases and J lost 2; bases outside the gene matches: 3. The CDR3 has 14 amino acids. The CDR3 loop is CASRRGQAGNTIYF. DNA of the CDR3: TGTGCCAGCAGGCGGGGACAGGCTGGAAACACCATATATTTT.

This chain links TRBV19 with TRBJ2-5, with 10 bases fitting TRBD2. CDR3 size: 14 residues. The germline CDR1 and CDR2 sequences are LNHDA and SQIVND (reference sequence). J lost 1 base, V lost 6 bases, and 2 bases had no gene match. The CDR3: CASRSGRAQETQYF. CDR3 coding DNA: TGTGCCAGTAGAAGCGGGAGGGCCCAAGAGACCCAGTACTTC. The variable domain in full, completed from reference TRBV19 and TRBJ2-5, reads DGGITQSPKYLFRKEGQNVTLSCEQNLNHDAMYWYRQDPGQGLRLIYYSQIVNDFQKGDIAEGYSVSREKKESFPLTVTSAQKNPTAFYLCASRSGRAQETQYFGPGTRLLVL.

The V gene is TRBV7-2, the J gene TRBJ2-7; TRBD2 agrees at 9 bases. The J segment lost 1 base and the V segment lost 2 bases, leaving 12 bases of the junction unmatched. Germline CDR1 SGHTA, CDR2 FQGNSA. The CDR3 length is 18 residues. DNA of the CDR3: TGTGCCAGCAGCTTAAGGTTGGCTAGCGGGAAAGAGTCCTACGAGCAGTACTTC. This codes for CASSLRLASGKESYEQYF. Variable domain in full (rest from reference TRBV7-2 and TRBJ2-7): GAGVSQSPSNKVTEKGKDVELRCDPISGHTALYWYRQSLGQGLEFLIYFQGNSAPDKSGLPSDRFSAERTGGSVSTLTIQRTQQEDSAVYLCASSLRLASGKESYEQYFGPGTRLTVT.

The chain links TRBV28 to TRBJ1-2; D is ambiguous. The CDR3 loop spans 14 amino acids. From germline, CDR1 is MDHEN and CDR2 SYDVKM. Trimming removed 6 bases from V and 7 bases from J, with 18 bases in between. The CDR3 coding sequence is TGTGCCAGCAGCCGCGGACCGGGTTTTCGTGGCTACACCTTC. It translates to CASSRGPGFRGYTF.

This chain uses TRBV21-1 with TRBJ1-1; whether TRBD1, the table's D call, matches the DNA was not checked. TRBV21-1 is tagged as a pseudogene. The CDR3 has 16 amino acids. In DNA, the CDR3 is TGTGCCAGCAGCAAAGCCCGGGACAGGCCGAACACTGAAGCTTTCTTT. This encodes CASSKARDRPNTEAFF.

CDR3 DNA: TGTGCCAGTAGTATAGTGGCGGTGAACACTGAAGCTTTCTTT. It translates to CASSIVAVNTEAFF. The chain couples TRBV19 to TRBJ1-1; unclear D gene. The CDR3 covers 14 residues. Deletions cut 1 base from V and 0 bases from J, with 6 bases between. CDR1 is LNHDA, CDR2 SQIVND, per germline (reference sequence).

The CDR3 loop reads CASSSTAGRETQYF. The CDR3 DNA reads as TGTGCCAGCAGTTCCACCGCCGGACGCGAGACCCAGTACTTC. The chain carries TRBV28 and TRBJ2-5; no definite D call. The germline V and J ends were trimmed by 4 bases and 5 bases, with 14 bases remaining between them. The CDR3 contains 14 residues. Germline-derived CDR1 and CDR2 are MDHEN and SYDVKM.

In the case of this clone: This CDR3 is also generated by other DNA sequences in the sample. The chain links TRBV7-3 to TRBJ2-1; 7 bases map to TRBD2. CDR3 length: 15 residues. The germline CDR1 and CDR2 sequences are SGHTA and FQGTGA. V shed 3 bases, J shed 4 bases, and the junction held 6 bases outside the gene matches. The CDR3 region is CASSLGLAEYNEQFF. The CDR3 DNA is TGTGCCAGCAGCTTGGGGCTAGCGGAATACAATGAGCAGTTCTTC.

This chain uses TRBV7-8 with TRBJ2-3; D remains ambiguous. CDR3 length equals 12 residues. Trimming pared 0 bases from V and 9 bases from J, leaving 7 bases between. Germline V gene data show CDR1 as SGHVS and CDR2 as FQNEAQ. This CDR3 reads CASSLAGPTQYF. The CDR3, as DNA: TGTGCCAGCAGCTTAGCGGGCCCAACGCAGTATTTT.

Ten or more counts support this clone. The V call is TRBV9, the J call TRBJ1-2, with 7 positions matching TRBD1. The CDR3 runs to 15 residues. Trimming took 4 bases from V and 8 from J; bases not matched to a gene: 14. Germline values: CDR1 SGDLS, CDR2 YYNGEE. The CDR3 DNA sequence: TGTGCCAGCAGCACCCCCGGGGACAGCGGGGGAGGCTACACCTTC. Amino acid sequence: CASSTPGDSGGGYTF.

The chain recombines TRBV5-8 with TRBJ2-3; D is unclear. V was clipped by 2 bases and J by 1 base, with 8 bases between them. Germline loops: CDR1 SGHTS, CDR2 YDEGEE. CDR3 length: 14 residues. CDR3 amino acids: CASSLSLRTDTQYF. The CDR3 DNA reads TGTGCCAGCAGCTTATCTCTCCGCACAGATACGCAGTATTTT.

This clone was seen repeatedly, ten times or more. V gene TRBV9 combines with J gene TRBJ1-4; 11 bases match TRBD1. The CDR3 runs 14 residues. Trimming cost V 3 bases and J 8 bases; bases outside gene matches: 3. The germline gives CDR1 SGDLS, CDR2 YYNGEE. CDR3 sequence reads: CASSGDRGREKLFF. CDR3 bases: TGTGCCAGCAGCGGGGACAGGGGGAGAGAAAAACTGTTTTTT.

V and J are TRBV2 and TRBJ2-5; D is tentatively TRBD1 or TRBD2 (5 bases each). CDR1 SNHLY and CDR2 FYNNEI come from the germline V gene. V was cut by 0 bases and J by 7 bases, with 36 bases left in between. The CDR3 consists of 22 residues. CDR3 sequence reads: CASSEANGVGTGRPIRAVTQYF. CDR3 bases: TGTGCCAGCAGTGAAGCCAACGGGGTAGGGACGGGACGACCGATAAGGGCGGTGACCCAGTACTTC.

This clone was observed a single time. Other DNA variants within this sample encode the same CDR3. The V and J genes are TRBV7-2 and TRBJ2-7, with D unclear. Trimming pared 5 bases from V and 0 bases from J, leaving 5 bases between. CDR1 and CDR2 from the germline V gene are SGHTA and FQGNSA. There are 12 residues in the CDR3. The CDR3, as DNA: TGTGCCAGCAGCCCAGGCTCCTACGAGCAGTACTTC. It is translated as CASSPGSYEQYF.

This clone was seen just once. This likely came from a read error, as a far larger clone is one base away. The CDR3 loop is CAWSTWSGFEQFF. The DNA for the CDR3 is TGTGCCTGGAGTACTTGGAGCGGGTTTGAGCAGTTCTTC. The V call is TRBV30, the J call TRBJ2-1, with D perhaps TRBD2 (6 bases). The CDR3 spans 13 residues. The germline V and J ends were trimmed by 2 bases and 9 bases, with 14 bases remaining between them. Germline CDR1 and CDR2: GTSNPN and SVGIG (reference sequence).

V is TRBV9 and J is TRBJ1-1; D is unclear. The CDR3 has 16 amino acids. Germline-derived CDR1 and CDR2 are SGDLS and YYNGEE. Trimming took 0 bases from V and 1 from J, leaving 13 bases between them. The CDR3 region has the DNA TGTGCCAGCAGCGTAGAGGGTGGGGTCCCGAACACTGAAGCTTTCTTT. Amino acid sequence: CASSVEGGVPNTEAFF.

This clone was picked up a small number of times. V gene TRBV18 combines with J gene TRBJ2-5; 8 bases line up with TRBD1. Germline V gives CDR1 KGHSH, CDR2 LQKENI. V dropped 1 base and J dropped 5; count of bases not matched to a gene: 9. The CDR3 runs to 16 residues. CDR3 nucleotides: TGTGCCAGCTCACCACTAAGGGACAGGCAGGGGGAGACCCAGTACTTC. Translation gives CASSPLRDRQGETQYF.